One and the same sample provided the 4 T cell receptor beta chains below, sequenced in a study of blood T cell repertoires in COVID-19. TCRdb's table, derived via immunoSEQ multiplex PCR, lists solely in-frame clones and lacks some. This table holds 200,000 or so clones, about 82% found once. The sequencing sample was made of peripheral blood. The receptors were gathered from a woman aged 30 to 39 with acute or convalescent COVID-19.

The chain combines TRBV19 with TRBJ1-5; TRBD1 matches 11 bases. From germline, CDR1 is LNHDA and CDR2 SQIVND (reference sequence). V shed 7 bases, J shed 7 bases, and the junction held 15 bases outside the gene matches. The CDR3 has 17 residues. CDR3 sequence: CASTPKGTGGLRQPQHF. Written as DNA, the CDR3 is TGTGCCAGTACCCCCAAGGGGACAGGGGGTCTGCGGCAGCCCCAGCATTTT.

DNA of the CDR3: TGCAGCGTTGAAGCGGGGGGCAGGGGGCACCCGGGGCAGAGTCTACGGTTCTTC. Protein: CSVEAGGRGHPGQSLRFF. This chain connects TRBV29-1 to TRBJ2-1; the D gene is possibly TRBD1 (8 bases). The germline V and J ends were trimmed by 1 base and 15 bases, with 34 bases remaining between them. Germline CDR1 and CDR2: SQVTM and ANQGSEA. CDR3 length equals 18 residues.

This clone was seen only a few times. Here the CDR3 reads CASSQVTRTEAFF. CDR3 in DNA: TGCGCCAGCAGCCAAGTAACTCGGACTGAAGCTTTCTTT. V and J are TRBV4-1 and TRBJ1-1; D remains unclear. The CDR3 totals 13 residues. V was clipped by 1 base and J by 5 bases, with 8 bases between them. Germline V lookup: CDR1 MGHRA, CDR2 YSYEKL.

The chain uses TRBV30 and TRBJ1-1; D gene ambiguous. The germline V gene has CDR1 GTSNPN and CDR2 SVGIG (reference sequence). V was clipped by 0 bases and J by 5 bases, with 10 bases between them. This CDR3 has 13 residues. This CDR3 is CAWSVWGGTEAFF. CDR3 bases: TGTGCCTGGAGTGTCTGGGGAGGGACTGAAGCTTTCTTT.